Below, one TCR beta chain is given with its context. This sample stems from a study of blood T cell repertoires in COVID-19. Study details: Sources were T cells, B-cell-depleted T cells, or PBMCs; the material itself was cDNA or gDNA.

In germline, CDR1 is GTSNPN, CDR2 SVGIG (reference sequence). The CDR3 sequence is 14 residues long. The germline V and J ends were trimmed by 0 bases and 8 bases, with 11 bases remaining between them. In the authors' workflow: Amplification of reference gene primers provided the estimated nucleated cell counts. The protocol was immunoSEQ multiplex PCR, while the TCRdb copy is restricted to in-frame clones and leaves out a portion. The DNA was the basis for D and trimming; V, J and clone size are from that table. This sample has hundreds of thousands of clones; 75% to 85% occur once, and the top ten carry 9.5% to 15%.

The V gene is TRBV30, the J gene TRBJ1-6; D is unresolved. The receptor was derived from a woman aged 60-70 years with active or convalescent COVID-19. The sequencing input was peripheral blood. The CDR3 DNA is TGTGCCTGGAGTGTAGAGGGATTTGATTCACCCCTCCACTTT. Protein: CAWSVEGFDSPLHF.